The 3 T cell receptor beta chains given below trace back to one sample, sequenced in a study of cytomegalovirus exposure and HLA in healthy donors. PCR was performed using 60 Vbeta and 13 Jbeta primers. Repertoires were generated with immunoSEQ multiplex PCR, while TCRdb's copy carries only in-frame clones and drops some. The repertoire includes 150,000 to 160,000 clones, approximately 80% of them detected once, and under 8.5% sits in the top ten. Sequencing used PBMCs. These receptors originate from a woman between 50 and 59 years old in good health and CMV-seropositive.

The gene calls are TRBV5-6 and TRBJ2-1; 8 nucleotides align to TRBD2. Germline lookup yields CDR1 SGHDT and CDR2 YYEEEE. This CDR3 has 16 residues. J lost 2 bases, V lost 1 base, and 5 bases had no gene match. This CDR3 is CASSLTGGGAYNEQFF. The CDR3 DNA reads as TGTGCCAGCAGCTTGACCGGGGGGGGAGCCTACAATGAGCAGTTCTTC.

The chain combines TRBV30 with TRBJ1-1; 7 bases map to TRBD1. This CDR3 is 18 amino acids long. CDR1 is GTSNPN, CDR2 SVGIG, per germline (reference sequence). Germline trimming cut 5 bases from V and 1 base from J; bases unmatched to any gene: 19. CDR3 amino acids: CAWQDGQAFLEPNTEAFF. Written as DNA, the CDR3 is TGTGCCTGGCAGGACGGACAGGCCTTTTTAGAACCGAACACTGAAGCTTTCTTT.

A word on this clone: Germline and junction disagree at one end, which may indicate a read error. This chain uses TRBV7-9 with TRBJ1-5; D possibly corresponds to TRBD1 (5 bases). Germline V gene sequence: CDR1 SEHNR, CDR2 FQNEAQ (reference sequence). The CDR3 totals 15 residues. This CDR3 is CSSSPGQGGNQPQHF. The CDR3, as DNA: TGTTCCAGCAGTCCAGGCCAGGGAGGGAATCAGCCCCAGCATTTT.